Shown below are 29 T cell receptor beta chains from a single sample sequenced in a study of blood T cell repertoires in COVID-19. Here immunoSEQ multiplex PCR was the method, and the copy in TCRdb shows in-frame clones only, minus some. The data show about 270,000 clones, roughly 86% seen once. Sample: peripheral blood. The receptors were sampled from a woman aged 45-60 years with acute or convalescent COVID-19.

The chain employs TRBV7-7 and TRBJ2-3; D possibly corresponds to TRBD2 (6 bases). The germline V gene encodes CDR1 SSHAT and CDR2 FNYEAQ (reference sequence). Between the trimmed V and J ends, which lost 4 bases and 3 bases, there was a span of 11 bases. The CDR3 loop spans 14 amino acids. CDR3 residues: CASSSGGMTDTQYF. The DNA of the CDR3 is TGTGCCAGCAGCTCTGGGGGGATGACAGATACGCAGTATTTT.

The rearrangement joins TRBV2 to TRBJ2-1, with 8 positions matching TRBD1. The V and J ends lost 4 bases and 2 bases, in that order; junction bases with no gene match: 1. This CDR3 spans 14 amino acids. Germline CDR1 and CDR2: SNHLY and FYNNEI. The CDR3 coding sequence is TGTGCCAGCAGTGGGACAGGGCCCTACAATGAGCAGTTCTTC. As protein: CASSGTGPYNEQFF.

The chain links TRBV28 to TRBJ2-7; weak D call: TRBD2 (5 bases). Germline V lookup: CDR1 MDHEN, CDR2 SYDVKM. The ends were cut back, 5 bases at V and 3 bases at J, with 14 bases in the middle. This CDR3 spans 14 amino acids. The CDR3 nucleotides read TGTGCCAGCAGTGCAGCGGAAAGGGTCTACGAGCAGTACTTC. The encoded protein is CASSAAERVYEQYF.

The chain recombines TRBV7-8 with TRBJ2-7, with 9 bases fitting TRBD1. CDR3 length equals 17 residues. J gave up 6 bases and V 4 bases, and 16 bases lay outside the gene matches. Germline V lookup: CDR1 SGHVS, CDR2 FQNEAQ. CDR3 bases: TGTGCCAGCAGCTCCGGGACAGGGAAGTTCGGCTTTGGCGAGCAGTACTTC. It translates to CASSSGTGKFGFGEQYF. Full variable domain (missing parts from reference TRBV7-8 and TRBJ2-7): GAGVSQSPRYKVAKRGQDVALRCDPISGHVSLFWYQQALGQGPEFLTYFQNEAQLDKSGLPSDRFFAERPEGSVSTLKIQRTQQEDSAVYLCASSSGTGKFGFGEQYFGPGTRLTVT.

The chain carries TRBV7-9 and TRBJ2-3; 11 bases are shared with TRBD2. Germline trimming cut 3 bases from V and 7 bases from J; bases unmatched to any gene: 9. From germline, CDR1 is SEHNR and CDR2 FQNEAQ (reference sequence). The CDR3 length is 16 residues. The CDR3 reads CASSLIAGGPMHTQYF. The CDR3 bases are TGTGCCAGCAGCTTGATAGCGGGAGGGCCTATGCATACGCAGTATTTT.

This clone has only a few counts. This chain links TRBV5-1 with TRBJ2-4; 9 bases are a match to TRBD1. With 0 bases clipped from V and 0 bases from J, the junction kept 7 bases outside the gene matches. Germline V gives CDR1 SGHRS, CDR2 YFSETQ. This CDR3 contains 18 residues. The CDR3 reads CASSLGPGQGQAKNIQYF. Written as DNA, the CDR3 is TGCGCCAGCAGCTTGGGCCCGGGACAGGGCCAAGCCAAAAACATTCAGTACTTC.

This chain connects TRBV6-5 to TRBJ2-7; possible D gene TRBD2, 6 bases. Germline CDR1 reads MNHEY; CDR2 reads SVGAGI. The CDR3 has 14 residues. The V and J ends lost 6 bases and 6 bases respectively, with 18 bases between them. The DNA for the CDR3 is TGTGCCAGCAGCCTACAGGAGGGGTTGAGCGAGCAGTACTTC. Translating it yields CASSLQEGLSEQYF.

This clone was seen a handful of times. For the CDR3, the DNA is TGCGCCAGCAGTCAATCTAGGACAGGTAATTCACCCCTCCACTTT. This codes for CASSQSRTGNSPLHF. This sequence joins TRBV23-1 and TRBJ1-6; 7 bases match TRBD1. TRBV23-1 is annotated as an ORF whose role is uncertain. The V segment lost 0 bases and the J segment 6 bases; nucleotides outside the gene matches: 2. The CDR3 spans 15 residues.

This chain uses TRBV5-1 with TRBJ2-5; D possibly corresponds to TRBD2 (6 bases). The CDR3 is made up of 15 amino acids. V lost 0 bases, J lost 9 bases, and 18 bases lay in between. CDR1 and CDR2 from the germline V gene are SGHRS and YFSETQ. This CDR3 reads CASSLELPGEGAQYF. The CDR3 nucleotides are TGCGCCAGCAGCTTGGAGCTCCCGGGGGAAGGGGCCCAGTACTTC.

This clone was seen more than once but under ten times. This chain joins TRBV6-5 and TRBJ1-5, with D uncertain. Germline V gene data show CDR1 as MNHEY and CDR2 as SVGAGI. The CDR3 consists of 15 residues. Trimming took off 0 bases at V and 5 bases at J, with 11 bases between the two ends. CDR3 region: CASSYSNRLDQPQHF. The DNA for the CDR3 is TGTGCCAGCAGTTACTCGAACCGGCTAGATCAGCCCCAGCATTTT.

The genes are TRBV3-1 (or the pseudogene TRBV3-2) and TRBJ2-6; the D gene is possibly TRBD1 (6 bases). Germline V gene lookup returns CDR1 LGHDT and CDR2 YNNKEL (reference sequence). The V end lost 0 bases, the J end lost 1 base, and 10 bases lay between the germline ends. The CDR3 totals 17 residues. CDR3 bases: TGTGCCAGCAGCCAAGATCGACAGGTTTCTGGGGCCAACGTCCTGACTTTC. It specifies CASSQDRQVSGANVLTF.

DNA for the CDR3: TGCGCCAGCAGCGCCCCGCGGGACAGACTGAACACTGAAGCTTTCTTT. Amino acids: CASSAPRDRLNTEAFF. The J gene is TRBJ1-1, the V gene TRBV5-1; 7 bases map to TRBD1. V trimming: 4 bases; J trimming: 0 bases; junction bases outside the gene matches: 9. The CDR3 runs to 16 residues. Germline V CDR1 and CDR2: SGHRS, YFSETQ.

The V gene is TRBV6-5, the J gene TRBJ2-2, with 7 bases aligning to TRBD2. From germline, CDR1 is MNHEY and CDR2 SVGAGI. This CDR3 is 16 amino acids long. J was trimmed by 4 bases and V by 3 bases; bases with no gene match: 8. CDR3 sequence: CASSYLGGGFTGELFF. The CDR3 DNA follows: TGTGCCAGCAGTTATCTGGGGGGGGGATTCACCGGGGAGCTGTTTTTT.

The chain has TRBV28 and TRBJ1-4, with D uncertain. This CDR3 comprises 12 residues. Germline-derived CDR1 and CDR2 are MDHEN and SYDVKM. The V gene lost 7 bases and the J gene lost 4 bases, with 7 bases spanning the gap. The CDR3 bases are TGTGCCAGCAATCGGGTTAATGAAAAACTGTTTTTT. Translated: CASNRVNEKLFF.

The V and J genes are TRBV5-1 and TRBJ2-1, with TRBD1 matching 7 bases. Germline assignment: CDR1 SGHRS and CDR2 YFSETQ. With 4 bases clipped from V and 0 bases from J, the junction kept 7 bases outside the gene matches. The CDR3 is 16 residues long. DNA of the CDR3: TGCGCCAGCAGCACGGAGACAGGGAGCTCCTACAATGAGCAGTTCTTC. Residues: CASSTETGSSYNEQFF.

V is TRBV28 and J is TRBJ1-1; 9 bases align to TRBD1. Trimming removed 7 bases from V and 3 bases from J; junction bases left unmatched: 6. The CDR3 extends over 14 amino acids. Germline lookup yields CDR1 MDHEN and CDR2 SYDVKM. CDR3 amino acids: CASNPDRGDTEAFF. CDR3 in DNA: TGTGCCAGCAACCCAGACAGGGGGGACACTGAAGCTTTCTTT.

The chain combines TRBV2 with TRBJ1-1, with 9 bases identical to TRBD1. In germline, CDR1 is SNHLY, CDR2 FYNNEI. V gave up 6 bases and J gave up 8 bases; unmatched junction bases: 13. CDR3 length: 15 amino acids. In DNA form, the CDR3 reads TGTGCCAGCAGACCGGGACAGGGTCCACGACCGGAAGCTTTCTTT. Its protein is CASRPGQGPRPEAFF.

This chain links TRBV20-1 with TRBJ2-7; 10 nucleotides align to TRBD2. The V segment lost 3 bases and the J segment 1 base; nucleotides outside the gene matches: 3. This CDR3 is built from 14 residues. The germline V gene has CDR1 DFQATT and CDR2 SNEGSKA (reference sequence). The chain's CDR3 is CSASPTSGSYEQYF. The CDR3 DNA sequence: TGCAGTGCTAGTCCGACTAGCGGGTCCTACGAGCAGTACTTC.

The chain employs TRBV18 and TRBJ1-1; 8 bases map to TRBD1. This CDR3 comprises 13 residues. The J segment lost 11 bases and the V segment lost 0 bases, leaving 5 bases of the junction unmatched. Germline CDR1 reads KGHSH; CDR2 reads LQKENI. CDR3 DNA: TGTGCCAGCTCACCACCGGTTCAGGGGGCGGCTTTCTTT. As protein: CASSPPVQGAAFF.

This clone appeared once. V gene TRBV27 combines with J gene TRBJ1-6, with a possible D match to TRBD1 (6 bases). Germline V gives CDR1 MNHEY, CDR2 SMNVEV (reference sequence). The CDR3 consists of 17 residues. V shed 2 bases and J shed 5 bases, with 16 bases lying between them. CDR3 nucleotides: TGTGCCAGCAGTTTAATTGGGGCCAGGGGACATAATTCACCCCTCCACTTT. As protein: CASSLIGARGHNSPLHF.

The J gene is TRBJ2-1, the V gene TRBV28; possible D gene TRBD2, 6 bases. This CDR3 has 12 amino acids. The germline V gene has CDR1 MDHEN and CDR2 SYDVKM. Deletions cut 8 bases from V and 14 bases from J, with 19 bases between. CDR3 in amino acids: CASGTGVTSEFF. Written as DNA, the CDR3 is TGTGCCAGCGGGACGGGAGTTACTTCCGAGTTCTTC.

This clone was found a few times. The chain uses TRBV29-1 and TRBJ1-2; 8 nucleotides line up with TRBD1. The length of the CDR3 is 15 residues. Germline V CDR1 and CDR2: SQVTM, ANQGSEA. The J segment lost 8 bases and the V segment lost 0 bases, leaving 11 bases of the junction unmatched. CDR3 sequence (DNA): TGCAGCGTTGAAGAGGGAAAGAGGTCAGGGGGCGGCTACACCTTC. Protein product: CSVEEGKRSGGGYTF.

V usage is TRBV4-1 and J usage is TRBJ2-1; 10 nucleotides agree with TRBD2. Germline CDR1 MGHRA, CDR2 YSYEKL. There are 17 residues in the CDR3. The junction had 3 bases not matched to a gene; V was cut back by 1 base and J by 0 bases. CDR3 DNA sequence: TGCGCCAGCAGCCAAGGAGCGGGAGGGCCCTCCTACAATGAGCAGTTCTTC. Its translation: CASSQGAGGPSYNEQFF.

J is TRBJ2-5 and V is TRBV18, with 7 positions matching TRBD2. CDR1 and CDR2 from the germline V gene are KGHSH and LQKENI. The CDR3 extends over 15 amino acids. Germline trimming cut 3 bases from V and 5 bases from J; bases unmatched to any gene: 9. The CDR3 here is CASSPGRNGRETQYF. The CDR3 bases are TGTGCCAGCTCACCCGGCAGGAACGGGAGGGAGACCCAGTACTTC.

The V call is TRBV28, the J call TRBJ2-1; TRBD2 agrees at 11 bases. The V segment lost 1 base and the J segment 2 bases; nucleotides outside the gene matches: 4. The V gene's germline CDR1 is MDHEN and CDR2 SYDVKM. This CDR3 is built from 17 residues. The CDR3 sequence is CASSLYGGLAAYNEQFF. The CDR3, as DNA: TGTGCCAGCAGTTTATATGGGGGACTAGCGGCCTACAATGAGCAGTTCTTC.

The chain joins TRBV9 to TRBJ1-3; D may be TRBD1 (5 bases). The germline V and J ends were trimmed by 0 bases and 1 base, with 17 bases remaining between them. CDR3 length equals 18 residues. Germline CDR1 and CDR2: SGDLS and YYNGEE. The CDR3 DNA sequence: TGTGCCAGCAGCGTAGGTACAGGCCCCGAGGATTCTGGAAACACCATATATTTT. Protein: CASSVGTGPEDSGNTIYF.

The rearrangement joins TRBV5-1 to TRBJ2-7, with a tentative D call TRBD2 (5 bases). The CDR3 runs to 14 residues. V shed 0 bases and J shed 7 bases, with 14 bases lying between them. Germline assignment: CDR1 SGHRS and CDR2 YFSETQ. In nucleotides, the CDR3 is TGCGCCAGCAGCTTGGAGAGGGCGACGGAGGAGCAGTACTTC. Protein product: CASSLERATEEQYF.

J is TRBJ1-5 and V is TRBV7-8, with 8 nucleotides matching TRBD1. Germline CDR1 and CDR2: SGHVS and FQNEAQ. Trimming took 1 base from V and 7 from J; bases not matched to a gene: 12. This CDR3 is 17 amino acids long. The CDR3 is CASSLGGWQGAGQPQHF. The CDR3 nucleotides read TGTGCCAGCAGCTTAGGGGGTTGGCAGGGGGCAGGGCAGCCCCAGCATTTT.

The chain uses TRBV7-2 and TRBJ2-3; 7 nucleotides align to TRBD2. V trimming: 4 bases; J trimming: 0 bases; junction bases outside the gene matches: 13. The CDR3 length is 18 residues. Germline V CDR1 and CDR2: SGHTA, FQGNSA. The CDR3 spells CASSSSGGGVTSTDTQYF. The DNA for the CDR3 is TGTGCCAGCAGCTCGTCCGGCGGGGGAGTAACTAGCACAGATACGCAGTATTTT.